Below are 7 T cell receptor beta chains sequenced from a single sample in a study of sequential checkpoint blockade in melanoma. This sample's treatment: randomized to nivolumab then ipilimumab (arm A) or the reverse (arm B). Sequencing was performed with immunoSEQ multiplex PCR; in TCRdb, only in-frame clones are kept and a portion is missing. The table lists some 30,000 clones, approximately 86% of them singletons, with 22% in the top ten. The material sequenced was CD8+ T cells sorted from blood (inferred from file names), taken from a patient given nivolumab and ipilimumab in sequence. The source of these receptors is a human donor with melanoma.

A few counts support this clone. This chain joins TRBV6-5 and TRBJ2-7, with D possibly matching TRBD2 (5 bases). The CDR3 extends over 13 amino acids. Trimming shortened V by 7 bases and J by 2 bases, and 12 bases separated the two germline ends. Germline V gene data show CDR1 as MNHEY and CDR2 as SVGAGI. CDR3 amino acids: CASTSVGAYEQYF. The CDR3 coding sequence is TGTGCCAGCACAAGCGTGGGAGCCTACGAGCAGTACTTC.

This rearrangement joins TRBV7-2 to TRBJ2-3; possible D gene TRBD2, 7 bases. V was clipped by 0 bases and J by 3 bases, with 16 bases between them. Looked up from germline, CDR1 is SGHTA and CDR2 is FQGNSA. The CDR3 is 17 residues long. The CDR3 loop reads CASSLAPGGTWTDTQYF. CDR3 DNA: TGTGCCAGCAGCTTAGCGCCGGGGGGCACGTGGACAGATACGCAGTATTTT.

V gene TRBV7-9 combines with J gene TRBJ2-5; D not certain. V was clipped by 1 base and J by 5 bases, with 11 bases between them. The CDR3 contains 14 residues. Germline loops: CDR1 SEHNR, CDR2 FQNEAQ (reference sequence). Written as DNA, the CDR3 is TGTGCCAGCAGCTTAGTCGGGTTGGATGAGACCCAGTACTTC. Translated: CASSLVGLDETQYF.

The CDR3 nucleotides are TGTGCCAGCAGTGGGGATAGGGGGAGCTCCTACGAGCAGTACTTC. As protein: CASSGDRGSSYEQYF. The rearrangement links TRBV27 to TRBJ2-7; possibly TRBD1 for D (6 bases). Between the trimmed V and J ends, which lost 5 bases and 0 bases, there was a span of 14 bases. Germline CDR1 is MNHEY and CDR2 is SMNVEV (reference sequence). This CDR3 is built from 15 residues.

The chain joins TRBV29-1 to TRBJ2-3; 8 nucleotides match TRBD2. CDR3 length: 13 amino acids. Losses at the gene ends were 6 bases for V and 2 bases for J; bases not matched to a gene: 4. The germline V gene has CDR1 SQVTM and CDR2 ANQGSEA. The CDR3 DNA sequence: TGCAGCGTCGGGGGGGCGAACACAGATACGCAGTATTTT. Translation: CSVGGANTDTQYF.

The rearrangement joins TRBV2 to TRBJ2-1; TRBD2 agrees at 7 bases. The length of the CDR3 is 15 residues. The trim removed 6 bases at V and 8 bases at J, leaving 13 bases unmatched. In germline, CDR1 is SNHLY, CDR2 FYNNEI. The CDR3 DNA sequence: TGTGCCAGCAGGGGGTCCGGGACTAATCTCCATGAGCAGTTCTTC. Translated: CASRGSGTNLHEQFF.

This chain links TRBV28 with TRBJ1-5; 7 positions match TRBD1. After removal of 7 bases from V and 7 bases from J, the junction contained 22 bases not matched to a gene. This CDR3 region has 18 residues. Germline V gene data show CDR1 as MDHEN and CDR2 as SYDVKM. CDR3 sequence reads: CASTKPQGRGFSEQPQHF. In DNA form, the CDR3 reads TGTGCCAGCACCAAACCCCAGGGCAGGGGGTTTTCGGAGCAGCCCCAGCATTTT.